The 5 T cell receptor beta chains below were found in one sample sequenced in a study of control samples from healthy donors and cancer patients. Libraries were prepared by immunoSEQ multiplex PCR; TCRdb keeps only in-frame clonotypes and omits some of them. The sample gives some 65,000 clones, roughly 80% of which show up once; around 3% is in the top ten. Specimen: PBMCs. These receptor sequences come from a woman in her forties or fifties with lung cancer.

The V call is TRBV11-1, the J call TRBJ2-1; D possibly uses TRBD1 or TRBD2 (6 bases each). Germline CDR1 is SGHAT and CDR2 is FQDESV (reference sequence). The CDR3 sequence is 15 residues long. The V end was cut by 2 bases, the J end by 5 bases, with 13 bases between. This chain's CDR3 is CASSLRGAPNNEQFF. For the CDR3, the DNA is TGTGCCAGCAGCTTAAGGGGGGCGCCAAACAATGAGCAGTTCTTC.

The gene calls are TRBV6-4 and TRBJ1-2; TRBD1 aligns across 10 bases. V dropped 4 bases and J dropped 8; count of bases not matched to a gene: 7. Germline lookup yields CDR1 MRHNA and CDR2 SNTAGT. The CDR3 totals 14 residues. CDR3 region: CASSASDRGQGYTF. The CDR3 DNA is TGTGCCAGCAGTGCCTCTGACAGGGGGCAAGGCTACACCTTC.

The gene calls are TRBV7-2 and TRBJ2-3; 9 nucleotides align to TRBD1. V lost 3 bases to trimming and J lost 4 bases; unmatched junction nucleotides: 5. Germline V gene data show CDR1 as SGHTA and CDR2 as FQGNSA. The CDR3 extends over 15 amino acids. As DNA, the CDR3 is TGTGCCAGCAGCTTTCGGACAGGGGAAGCAGATACGCAGTATTTT. This gives the protein CASSFRTGEADTQYF.

The gene calls are TRBV11-3 and TRBJ2-1; D is perhaps TRBD1 (5 bases). Deletions cut 2 bases from V and 6 bases from J, with 11 bases between. Looked up from germline, CDR1 is SGHNT and CDR2 is YENEEA. The length of the CDR3 is 14 residues. The CDR3 region is CASSLTPGANEQFF. The DNA for the CDR3 is TGTGCCAGCAGCTTAACGCCTGGGGCCAATGAGCAGTTCTTC.

The rearrangement joins TRBV6-6 to TRBJ1-3; D uncertain. The CDR3 has 11 residues. V was clipped by 5 bases and J by 4 bases, with 3 bases between them. The germline CDR1 and CDR2 sequences are MNHNY and SVGAGI (reference sequence). CDR3 region: CASSQGNTIYF. In nucleotides, the CDR3 is TGTGCCAGCAGTCAGGGAAACACCATATATTTT.